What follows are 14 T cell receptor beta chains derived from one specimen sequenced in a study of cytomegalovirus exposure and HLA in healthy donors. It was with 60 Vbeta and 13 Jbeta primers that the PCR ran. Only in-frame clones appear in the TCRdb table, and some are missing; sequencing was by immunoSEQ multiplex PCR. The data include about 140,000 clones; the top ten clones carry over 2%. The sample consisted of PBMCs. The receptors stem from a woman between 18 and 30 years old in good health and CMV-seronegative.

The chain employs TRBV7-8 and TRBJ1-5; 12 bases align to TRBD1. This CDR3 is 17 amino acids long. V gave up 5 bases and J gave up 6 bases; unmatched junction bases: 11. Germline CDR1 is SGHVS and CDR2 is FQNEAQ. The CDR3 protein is CASSREGTGGVSQPQHF. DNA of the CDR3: TGTGCCAGCAGCAGAGAAGGGACAGGGGGCGTCAGTCAGCCCCAGCATTTT.

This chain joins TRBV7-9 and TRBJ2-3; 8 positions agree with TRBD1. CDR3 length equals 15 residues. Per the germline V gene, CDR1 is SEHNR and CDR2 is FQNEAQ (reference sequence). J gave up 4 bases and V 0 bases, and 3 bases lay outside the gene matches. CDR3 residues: CASSLASGGADTQYF. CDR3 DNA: TGTGCCAGCAGCTTAGCATCAGGGGGCGCAGATACGCAGTATTTT. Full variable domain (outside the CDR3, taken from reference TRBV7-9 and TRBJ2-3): DTGVSQNPRHKITKRGQNVTFRCDPISEHNRLYWYRQTLGQGPEFLTYFQNEAQLEKSRLLSDRFSAERPKGSFSTLEIQRTEQGDSAMYLCASSLASGGADTQYFGPGTRLTVL.

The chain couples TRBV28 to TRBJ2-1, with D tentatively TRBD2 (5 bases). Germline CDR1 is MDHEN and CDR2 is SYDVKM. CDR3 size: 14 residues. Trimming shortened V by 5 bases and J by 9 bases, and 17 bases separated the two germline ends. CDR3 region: CASSESGSIVEQFF. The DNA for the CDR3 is TGTGCCAGCAGTGAGAGTGGGAGTATAGTTGAGCAGTTCTTC.

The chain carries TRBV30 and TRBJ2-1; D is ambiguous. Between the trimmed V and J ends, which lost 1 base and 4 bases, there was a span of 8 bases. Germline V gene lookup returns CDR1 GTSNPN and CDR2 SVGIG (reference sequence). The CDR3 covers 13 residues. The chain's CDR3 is CAWSENSYNEQFF. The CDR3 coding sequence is TGTGCCTGGAGTGAGAACAGTTACAATGAGCAGTTCTTC.

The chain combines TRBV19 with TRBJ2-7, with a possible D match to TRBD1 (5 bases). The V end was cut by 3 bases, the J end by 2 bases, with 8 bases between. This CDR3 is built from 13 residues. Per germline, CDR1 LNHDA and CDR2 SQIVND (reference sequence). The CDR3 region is CASSISTAYEQYV. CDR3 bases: TGTGCCAGTAGTATTTCGACAGCCTACGAGCAGTACGTC.

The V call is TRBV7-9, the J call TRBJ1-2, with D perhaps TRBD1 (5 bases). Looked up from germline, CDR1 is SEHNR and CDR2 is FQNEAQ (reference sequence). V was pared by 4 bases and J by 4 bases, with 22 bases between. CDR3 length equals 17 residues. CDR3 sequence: CASSSVTPWGDGYGYTF. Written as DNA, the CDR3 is TGTGCCAGCAGCTCAGTCACCCCCTGGGGGGACGGCTATGGCTACACCTTC.

As DNA, the CDR3 is TGTGCCAGCAGCCTTAGCGGAAAGTACAATGAGCAGTTCTTC. It translates to CASSLSGKYNEQFF. The rearrangement joins TRBV11-2 to TRBJ2-1; perhaps TRBD2 as D (6 bases). This CDR3 region has 14 residues. V was trimmed by 5 bases and J by 4 bases, leaving 12 bases between them. Looked up from germline, CDR1 is SGHAT and CDR2 is FQNNGV.

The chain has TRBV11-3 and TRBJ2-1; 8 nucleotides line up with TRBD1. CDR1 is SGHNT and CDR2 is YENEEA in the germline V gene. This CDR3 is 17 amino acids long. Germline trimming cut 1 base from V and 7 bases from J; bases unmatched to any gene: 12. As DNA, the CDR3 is TGTGCCAGCAGCTTAGGGTCGGGCAGGGGGCTTCGAAATGAGCAGTTCTTC. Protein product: CASSLGSGRGLRNEQFF.

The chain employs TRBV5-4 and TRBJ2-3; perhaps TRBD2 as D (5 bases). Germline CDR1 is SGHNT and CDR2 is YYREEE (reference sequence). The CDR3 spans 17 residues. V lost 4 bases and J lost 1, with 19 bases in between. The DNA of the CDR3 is TGTGCCAGCAGCCCATCCCCTCTAGCCTCCCGCACAGATACGCAGTATTTT. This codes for CASSPSPLASRTDTQYF.

The CDR3 protein is CASSLDRLETEAFF. Here the CDR3 DNA reads TGTGCCAGCAGCTTGGACAGGTTGGAAACTGAAGCTTTCTTT. V usage is TRBV5-4 and J usage is TRBJ1-1; possibly TRBD1 for D (5 bases). The V gene's germline CDR1 is SGHNT and CDR2 YYREEE (reference sequence). V dropped 0 bases and J dropped 5 bases, with 11 bases sitting between them. CDR3 length: 14 residues. Full variable domain (missing parts from reference TRBV5-4 and TRBJ1-1): ETGVTQSPTHLIKTRGQQVTLRCSSQSGHNTVSWYQQALGQGPQFIFQYYREEENGRGNFPPRFSGLQFPNYSSELNVNALELDDSALYLCASSLDRLETEAFFGQGTRLTVV.

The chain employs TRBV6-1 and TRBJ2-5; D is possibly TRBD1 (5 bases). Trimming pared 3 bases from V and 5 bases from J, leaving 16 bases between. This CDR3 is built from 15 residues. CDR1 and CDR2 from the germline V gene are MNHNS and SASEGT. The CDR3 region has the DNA TGTGCCAGCAGTGACACTCAGGGAAGTTCGGAGACCCAGTACTTC. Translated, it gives CASSDTQGSSETQYF.

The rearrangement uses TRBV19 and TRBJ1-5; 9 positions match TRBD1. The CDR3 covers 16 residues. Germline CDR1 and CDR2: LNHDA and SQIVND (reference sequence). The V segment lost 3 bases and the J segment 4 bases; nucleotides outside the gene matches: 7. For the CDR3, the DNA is TGTGCCAGTAGTATGGGACTCGGGACAGGGAATCAGCCCCAGCATTTT. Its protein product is CASSMGLGTGNQPQHF.

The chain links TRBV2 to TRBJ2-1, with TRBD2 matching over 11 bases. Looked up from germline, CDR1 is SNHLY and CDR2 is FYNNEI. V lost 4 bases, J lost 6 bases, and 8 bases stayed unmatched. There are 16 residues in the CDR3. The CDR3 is CASSVGIAGGPNEQFF. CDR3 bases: TGTGCCAGCAGTGTGGGAATAGCGGGAGGGCCCAATGAGCAGTTCTTC.

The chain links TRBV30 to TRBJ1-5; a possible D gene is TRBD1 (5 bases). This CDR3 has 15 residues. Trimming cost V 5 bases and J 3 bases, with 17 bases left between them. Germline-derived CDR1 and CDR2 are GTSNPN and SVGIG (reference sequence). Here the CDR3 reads CAWGVIDSLNQPQHF. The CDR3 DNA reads TGTGCCTGGGGAGTAATCGACAGTCTCAATCAGCCCCAGCATTTT. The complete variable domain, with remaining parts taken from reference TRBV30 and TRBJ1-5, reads SQTIHQWPATLVQPVGSPLSLECTVEGTSNPNLYWYRQAAGRGLQLLFYSVGIGQISSEVPQNLSASRPQDRQFILSSKKLLLSDSGFYLCAWGVIDSLNQPQHFGDGTRLSIL.